One sample yielded the 17 T cell receptor beta chains listed below, sequenced in a study of blood T cell repertoires in COVID-19. The assay was immunoSEQ multiplex PCR, and TCRdb's table has in-frame clones only and misses some. The sample contains 200,000 to 300,000 clones, roughly 87% of which appear only once. The sequenced sample consisted of peripheral blood. The origin of the receptors is a man aged 55 to 70 who had recovered from COVID-19.

J is TRBJ1-1 and V is TRBV3-1 (or the pseudogene TRBV3-2), with D tentatively TRBD1 (6 bases). Germline assignment: CDR1 LGHDT and CDR2 YNNKEL (reference sequence). Trimming took 1 base from V and 10 from J, leaving 13 bases between them. The CDR3 covers 13 residues. The CDR3 region is CASSQVQVGGAFF. The CDR3 DNA reads as TGTGCCAGCAGCCAAGTCCAGGTAGGGGGAGCTTTCTTT.

The chain couples TRBV2 to TRBJ2-7; unclear D gene. Germline CDR1 SNHLY, CDR2 FYNNEI. V was shortened by 8 bases and J by 1 base, with 6 bases between the two germline ends. The CDR3 totals 11 residues. CDR3 residues: CASARSYEQYF. As DNA, the CDR3 is TGTGCCAGCGCTAGGTCCTACGAGCAGTACTTC.

The chain joins TRBV6-1 to TRBJ1-5; possibly TRBD1 for D (5 bases). V dropped 6 bases and J dropped 5 bases, with 20 bases sitting between them. Looked up from germline, CDR1 is MNHNS and CDR2 is SASEGT. CDR3 length: 16 amino acids. CDR3 DNA sequence: TGTGCCAGCAGGGAACGGGCGGTTCAGGGCGATCAGCCCCAGCATTTT. Encoded protein: CASRERAVQGDQPQHF.

This clone was recorded a few times. The rearrangement joins TRBV5-1 to TRBJ1-1; 8 bases are a match to TRBD1. The J segment lost 5 bases and the V segment lost 1 base, leaving 7 bases of the junction unmatched. Germline CDR1 and CDR2: SGHRS and YFSETQ. There are 15 residues in the CDR3. In DNA, the CDR3 is TGCGCCAGCAGCTTGAACACAGGGGGAAATACTGAAGCTTTCTTT. Its translation: CASSLNTGGNTEAFF.

The chain is built from TRBV27 and TRBJ2-7; 8 nucleotides match TRBD2. Germline V gene data show CDR1 as MNHEY and CDR2 as SMNVEV (reference sequence). The CDR3 contains 15 residues. J gave up 0 bases and V 3 bases, and 4 bases lay outside the gene matches. The CDR3 protein is CASSFLRGASYEQYF. In DNA, the CDR3 is TGTGCCAGCAGTTTTTTGCGGGGGGCCTCCTACGAGCAGTACTTC.

V usage is TRBV15 and J usage is TRBJ1-3; D remains unclear. Germline V gene lookup returns CDR1 LNHNV and CDR2 YYDKDF (reference sequence). CDR3 length equals 15 residues. The V and J ends lost 0 bases and 4 bases respectively, with 10 bases between them. The CDR3 reads CATSRDRREGNTIYF. CDR3 nucleotide sequence: TGTGCCACCAGCAGAGATCGGAGGGAGGGAAACACCATATATTTT.

The gene calls are TRBV19 and TRBJ2-1; 15 bases match TRBD2. Germline CDR1 is LNHDA and CDR2 is SQIVND (reference sequence). Trimming at V came to 6 bases and at J to 7 bases, leaving 10 bases not matched to a gene. This CDR3 has 17 residues. The CDR3 protein is CASRPGTSGGLGNEQFF. DNA of the CDR3: TGTGCCAGTAGGCCCGGGACTAGCGGGGGGTTAGGGAATGAGCAGTTCTTC. The entire variable domain, with the rest obtained from reference TRBV19 and TRBJ2-1, is as follows: DGGITQSPKYLFRKEGQNVTLSCEQNLNHDAMYWYRQDPGQGLRLIYYSQIVNDFQKGDIAEGYSVSREKKESFPLTVTSAQKNPTAFYLCASRPGTSGGLGNEQFFGPGTRLTVL.

The chain recombines TRBV5-1 with TRBJ1-3; no reliable D call. There are 15 residues in the CDR3. Germline-derived CDR1 and CDR2 are SGHRS and YFSETQ. V lost 2 bases, J lost 0 bases, and 9 bases lay in between. The CDR3 nucleotides are TGCGCCAGCAGCTTCGGAGAGGGCTCTGGAAACACCATATATTTT. This translates into CASSFGEGSGNTIYF.

The CDR3, as DNA: TGTGCCAGTTCCGGGAATTGGGTAAGCAATCAGCCCCAGCATTTT. It specifies CASSGNWVSNQPQHF. The V call is TRBV19, the J call TRBJ1-5, with no clear D. This CDR3 is built from 15 residues. From germline, CDR1 is LNHDA and CDR2 SQIVND (reference sequence). The V end lost 8 bases, the J end lost 1 base, and 15 bases lay between the germline ends. Variable domain in full (rest from reference TRBV19 and TRBJ1-5): DGGITQSPKYLFRKEGQNVTLSCEQNLNHDAMYWYRQDPGQGLRLIYYSQIVNDFQKGDIAEGYSVSREKKESFPLTVTSAQKNPTAFYLCASSGNWVSNQPQHFGDGTRLSIL.

V usage is TRBV7-2 and J usage is TRBJ2-1, with 8 bases lining up with TRBD2. Germline assignment: CDR1 SGHTA and CDR2 FQGNSA. V dropped 6 bases and J dropped 0; count of bases not matched to a gene: 4. This CDR3 spans 15 amino acids. Here the CDR3 DNA reads TGTGCCAGCAGATTTGCGGGGGGCTCCTACAATGAGCAGTTCTTC. The encoded protein is CASRFAGGSYNEQFF.

The chain combines TRBV10-3 with TRBJ1-1; TRBD1 aligns across 8 bases. With 6 bases clipped from V and 5 bases from J, the junction kept 11 bases outside the gene matches. The CDR3 loop spans 15 amino acids. From germline, CDR1 is ENHRY and CDR2 SYGVKD. CDR3 residues: CAIRPGQGGKTEAFF. CDR3 bases: TGTGCCATCAGACCCGGACAGGGTGGCAAAACTGAAGCTTTCTTT.

The V gene is TRBV3-1 (or the pseudogene TRBV3-2), the J gene TRBJ1-1; 7 nucleotides agree with TRBD1. CDR3 size: 12 residues. V lost 2 bases, J lost 12 bases, and 6 bases stayed unmatched. Germline V CDR1 and CDR2: LGHDT, YNNKEL (reference sequence). The DNA for the CDR3 is TGTGCCAGCAGCCAAACGACAGGGCTTACTTTCTTT. It encodes CASSQTTGLTFF.

The V and J genes are TRBV3-1 (or the pseudogene TRBV3-2) and TRBJ2-7, with 9 positions matching TRBD1. Germline-derived CDR1 and CDR2 are LGHDT and YNNKEL (reference sequence). CDR3 length: 13 amino acids. Unmatched junction bases numbered 4, after V lost 6 bases and J lost 4 bases. CDR3 DNA: TGTGCCAGCAGTTTAGGACAGGGGTACGAGCAGTACGTC. This encodes CASSLGQGYEQYV.

The V call is TRBV5-4, the J call TRBJ2-3, with 10 nucleotides matching TRBD2. Germline CDR1 is SGHNT and CDR2 is YYREEE (reference sequence). V dropped 9 bases and J dropped 1; count of bases not matched to a gene: 2. The CDR3 has 13 residues. The CDR3 is CATGLAGTDTQYF. The CDR3 nucleotides read TGTGCCACCGGACTAGCGGGCACAGATACGCAGTATTTT.

This chain joins TRBV5-1 and TRBJ1-2, with D possibly matching TRBD1 (6 bases). Germline assignment: CDR1 SGHRS and CDR2 YFSETQ. This CDR3 spans 14 amino acids. V was shortened by 4 bases and J by 4 bases, with 14 bases between the two germline ends. The CDR3 DNA reads TGCGCCAGCAGCCTCACGGACAGAAGCTATGGCTACACCTTC. This encodes CASSLTDRSYGYTF.

This clone came up once. The chain combines TRBV5-5 with TRBJ1-2; 8 bases are a match to TRBD1. The CDR3 consists of 16 residues. Germline V CDR1 and CDR2: SGHKS, YYEKEE (reference sequence). V dropped 4 bases and J dropped 4; count of bases not matched to a gene: 12. CDR3 DNA: TGTGCCAGCAGCCCACGGGACAGGTCCCTCGGCTATGGCTACACCTTC. This gives the protein CASSPRDRSLGYGYTF.

The chain joins TRBV19 to TRBJ1-6; D gene uncertain. The CDR3 is made up of 13 amino acids. V lost 6 bases, J lost 7 bases, and 10 bases lay in between. Germline V gives CDR1 LNHDA, CDR2 SQIVND (reference sequence). The CDR3 DNA reads as TGTGCCAGTAGGGCGGTGAGGAATTCACCCCTCCACTTT. As protein: CASRAVRNSPLHF.